This T cell receptor beta chain was found in a study of beta chain features in type 1 diabetes. This clone was counted a few times. The target antigen is unknown. General observations from the study: Moderate yet significant TCRB CDR3 shortening was seen in Type 1 diabetes patients in all four CD4+ subsets. Sequencing of cDNA might inflate the share of cells that strongly express TCR.

The collection from each donor was one heparinised blood draw averaging roughly 0.11 L. CD4+ cells of the naive, central memory, regulatory and stem cell-like memory types were sorted via CD45RO/CCR7/CD25/CD127/CD95/CD27. The ends lost 7 bases at V and 6 bases at J; junction bases unmatched: 4. The CDR3 extends over 14 amino acids. Germline V gene lookup returns CDR1 SNHLY and CDR2 FYNNEI. What was sequenced were expressed TCRB transcripts, since all of the isolated RNA had been reverse transcribed. The table came from immunoSEQ multiplex PCR; TCRdb's copy has only in-frame clones and leaves some out. This sample has about 340,000 clones; roughly 13% occur once, and the top ten carry roughly 0.015%.

This chain uses TRBV2 with TRBJ2-1, with 12 bases matching TRBD2. Sequencing input: naive CD4+ T cells from blood. The clonotype comes from a woman in her late teens or twenties with type 1 diabetes. CDR3 loop: CASTSGRAGNEQFF. DNA of the CDR3: TGTGCCAGCACTAGCGGGAGGGCCGGCAATGAGCAGTTCTTC.